Presented here are 23 T cell receptor beta chains from one specimen sequenced in a study of blood T cells in healthy people across ages. Combining a sample-barcoded 5' primer with a J-beta primer mix, a second PCR ran for roughly 6 to 12 cycles. MiXCR, applied by TCRdb to the 5' RACE reads, yields one record per CDR3 protein. The sample contains 660,000 or so distinct CDR3 sequences, roughly three fifths of which appear only once. The sample was blood. The origin of the receptors is a man between 60 and 75 years old in good health.

The chain has TRBV13 and TRBJ1-1; D is possibly TRBD1 (6 bases). There are 16 residues in the CDR3. Germline assignment: CDR1 PRHDT and CDR2 FYEKMQ (reference sequence). Trimming pared 3 bases from V and 4 bases from J, leaving 18 bases between. The CDR3 coding sequence is TGTGCCAGCAGCTTCCTGGTAGGGGGGCAGGTCACTGAAGCTTTCTTT. Protein product: CASSFLVGGQVTEAFF.

V usage is TRBV5-6 and J usage is TRBJ2-5; 10 positions match TRBD1. The CDR3 contains 16 residues. Trimming at V came to 0 bases and at J to 4 bases, leaving 6 bases not matched to a gene. Germline lookup yields CDR1 SGHDT and CDR2 YYEEEE. CDR3 nucleotide sequence: TGTGCCAGCAGCTTGGAAGGGACAGGGGCGCGAGAGACCCAGTACTTC. Its translation is CASSLEGTGARETQYF.

This chain connects TRBV7-9 to TRBJ2-1; D tentatively reads TRBD1 or TRBD2 (5 bases each). CDR1 is SEHNR, CDR2 FQNEAQ, per germline (reference sequence). This CDR3 region has 16 residues. V was trimmed by 5 bases and J by 2 bases, leaving 16 bases between them. In DNA form, the CDR3 reads TGTGCCAGCAGCACACAAAACCGGGACCCCTACAATGAGCAGTTCTTC. Residues: CASSTQNRDPYNEQFF.

The chain recombines TRBV29-1 with TRBJ2-7, with TRBD1 identical over 11 bases. The DNA end lines up better with TRBJ2-5; the J call may be wrong. Germline V gene lookup returns CDR1 SQVTM and CDR2 ANQGSEA. This CDR3 has 14 residues. CDR3 residues: CSARGQGAGETQYF. Here the CDR3 DNA reads TGCAGCGCTCGAGGACAGGGGGCAGGGGAGACCCAGTACTTC.

The chain employs TRBV5-1 and TRBJ1-1; a weak D match, TRBD1 (6 bases). Per the germline V gene, CDR1 is SGHRS and CDR2 is YFSETQ. Between the trimmed V and J ends, which lost 3 bases and 7 bases, there was a span of 10 bases. CDR3 length: 12 residues. Written as DNA, the CDR3 is TGCGCCAGCAGCTCACAGGGTTATGAAGCTTTCTTT. It specifies CASSSQGYEAFF. Supplemented by reference TRBV5-1 and TRBJ1-1, the full variable domain reads KAGVTQTPRYLIKTRGQQVTLSCSPISGHRSVSWYQQTPGQGLQFLFEYFSETQRNKGNFPGRFSGRQFSNSRSEMNVSTLELGDSALYLCASSSQGYEAFFGQGTRLTVV.

The chain links TRBV11-3 to TRBJ2-2, with TRBD2 identical over 9 bases. The germline V gene has CDR1 SGHNT and CDR2 YENEEA. V was clipped by 5 bases and J by 4 bases; unmatched bases: 5. This CDR3 is 15 amino acids long. The CDR3 DNA follows: TGTGCCAGCAGCAAAGCGGGGGGCAGCACCGGGGAGCTGTTTTTT. Protein product: CASSKAGGSTGELFF.

This chain links TRBV6-4 with TRBJ1-1; 10 nucleotides line up with TRBD1. Germline values: CDR1 MRHNA, CDR2 SNTAGT. The CDR3 has 14 residues. After removal of 4 bases from V and 5 bases from J, the junction contained 4 bases not matched to a gene. The CDR3 protein is CASSVGTGVTEAFF. The CDR3 DNA sequence: TGTGCCAGCAGTGTGGGGACAGGGGTAACTGAAGCTTTCTTT.

V is TRBV2 and J is TRBJ2-5, with D unclear. The V and J ends lost 6 bases and 2 bases respectively, with 13 bases between them. There are 14 residues in the CDR3. The germline CDR1 and CDR2 sequences are SNHLY and FYNNEI. DNA for the CDR3: TGTGCCAGCAGGGCCTCTCGTGAACAAGAGACCCAGTACTTC. This codes for CASRASREQETQYF. Variable domain in full (rest from reference TRBV2 and TRBJ2-5): EPEVTQTPSHQVTQMGQEVILRCVPISNHLYFYWYRQILGQKVEFLVSFYNNEISEKSEIFDDQFSVERPDGSNFTLKIRSTKLEDSAMYFCASRASREQETQYFGPGTRLLVL.

The V and J genes are TRBV9 and TRBJ2-7; tentative D call: TRBD2 (6 bases). The last part of the DNA fits TRBJ2-5 better; the J call may be wrong. The CDR3 has 14 amino acids. Germline V lookup: CDR1 SGDLS, CDR2 YYNGEE. The CDR3 protein is CASSVDPEGETQYF. Here the CDR3 DNA reads TGTGCCAGCAGCGTAGACCCGGAGGGAGAGACCCAGTACTTC.

This clonotype was observed a handful of times. This rearrangement joins TRBV3-1 to TRBJ2-3, with D hard to call. The CDR3 is 14 amino acids. Germline V gives CDR1 LGHDT, CDR2 YNNKEL (reference sequence). V dropped 0 bases and J dropped 4 bases, with 8 bases sitting between them. The chain's CDR3 is CASSQDWVSDTQYF. CDR3 DNA sequence: TGTGCCAGCAGCCAAGATTGGGTCTCAGATACGCAGTATTTT.

This sequence joins TRBV20-1 and TRBJ2-3; no reliable D call. CDR3 size: 15 residues. V lost 5 bases to trimming and J lost 1 base, with 16 bases between them. Germline V gives CDR1 DFQATT, CDR2 SNEGSKA (reference sequence). The CDR3 sequence: CSAGSRHVGTDTQYF. The CDR3 region has the DNA TGCAGTGCTGGGTCCCGGCATGTCGGCACAGATACGCAGTATTTT.

This clonotype was recorded once. V gene TRBV2 combines with J gene TRBJ1-5; 7 bases align to TRBD1. CDR3 length: 16 residues. CDR1 and CDR2 (germline): SNHLY, FYNNEI. V trimming: 2 bases; J trimming: 4 bases; junction bases outside the gene matches: 8. CDR3 sequence reads: CASSEWFGTANQPQHF. The CDR3, as DNA: TGTGCCAGCAGTGAATGGTTCGGGACAGCTAATCAGCCCCAGCATTTT. Variable domain in full (rest from reference TRBV2 and TRBJ1-5): EPEVTQTPSHQVTQMGQEVILRCVPISNHLYFYWYRQILGQKVEFLVSFYNNEISEKSEIFDDQFSVERPDGSNFTLKIRSTKLEDSAMYFCASSEWFGTANQPQHFGDGTRLSIL.

This clonotype has just a few counts. The chain uses TRBV29-1 and TRBJ2-2; TRBD2 is a possible D gene (7 bases). The CDR3 is made up of 12 amino acids. From germline, CDR1 is SQVTM and CDR2 ANQGSEA. V was clipped by 4 bases and J by 6 bases, with 9 bases between them. The CDR3 is CSVAGGPGELFF. DNA for the CDR3: TGCAGCGTTGCGGGGGGCCCCGGGGAGCTGTTTTTT.

This clonotype was found a few times. The chain is built from TRBV29-1 and TRBJ2-5, with TRBD2 matching over 7 bases. Germline CDR1 reads SQVTM; CDR2 reads ANQGSEA. Germline trimming cut 7 bases from V and 5 bases from J; bases unmatched to any gene: 7. The CDR3 runs 12 residues. The CDR3 DNA follows: TGCAGCGCCCTACCAGCGGGGGAGACCCAGTACTTC. Translated, it gives CSALPAGETQYF.

This clonotype was picked up many times. V is TRBV7-2 and J is TRBJ2-1; 11 positions match TRBD1. Trimming took 5 bases from V and 4 from J; bases not matched to a gene: 4. This CDR3 has 15 residues. Germline V gene sequence: CDR1 SGHTA, CDR2 FQGNSA. The DNA of the CDR3 is TGTGCCAGCAGCATCGGACAGGGGGCTTACAATGAGCAGTTCTTC. Translating gives CASSIGQGAYNEQFF.

The chain is built from TRBV10-3 and TRBJ2-7, with 8 bases identical to TRBD1. The CDR3 contains 14 residues. The trim removed 7 bases at V and 0 bases at J, leaving 5 bases unmatched. Germline V gene lookup returns CDR1 ENHRY and CDR2 SYGVKD. Written as DNA, the CDR3 is TGTGCCATCAACGACAGGGGTAGCTCCTACGAGCAGTACTTC. Protein sequence: CAINDRGSSYEQYF.

This clonotype was detected only a few times. This chain uses TRBV27 with TRBJ2-7; 7 bases align to TRBD1. Trimming cost V 6 bases and J 4 bases; bases outside gene matches: 3. This CDR3 spans 12 amino acids. Germline V gene sequence: CDR1 MNHEY, CDR2 SMNVEV (reference sequence). CDR3 DNA sequence: TGTGCCAGCAGCGGGACAGCTTACGAGCAGTACTTC. Its protein is CASSGTAYEQYF.

This clonotype showed up just a few times. The chain couples TRBV6-2 or TRBV6-3 to TRBJ2-5; D assignment may be TRBD1 or TRBD2 (5 bases each). Germline V lookup: CDR1 MNHEY, CDR2 SVGEGT. The CDR3 loop spans 15 amino acids. The V gene lost 7 bases and the J gene lost 2 bases, with 17 bases spanning the gap. The CDR3 DNA is TGTGCCAGCACCAAGGGCCTCGAGGGGCAAGAGACCCAGTACTTC. This codes for CASTKGLEGQETQYF.

The chain links TRBV6-5 to TRBJ1-5; the match to TRBD1 covers 8 bases. The J segment lost 2 bases and the V segment lost 7 bases, leaving 7 bases of the junction unmatched. CDR1 and CDR2 from the germline V gene are MNHEY and SVGAGI. The CDR3 is 15 amino acids. CDR3 in DNA: TGTGCCAGCAACCAGGGGGCTTCGGGCAATCAGCCCCAGCATTTT. It specifies CASNQGASGNQPQHF.

This clonotype was detected a few times. The chain couples TRBV5-1 to TRBJ2-6; TRBD2 aligns across 7 bases. CDR3 length: 17 amino acids. CDR1 SGHRS and CDR2 YFSETQ come from the germline V gene. V lost 4 bases, J lost 1 base, and 8 bases stayed unmatched. The CDR3, as DNA: TGCGCCAGCAGCCCAATTAGGGGAGGGTCTGGGGCCAACGTCCTGACTTTC. It translates to CASSPIRGGSGANVLTF.

This sequence joins TRBV11-2 and TRBJ2-7, with 10 bases that match TRBD2. V shed 5 bases and J 5 bases; nucleotides not matched to a gene: 6. Looked up from germline, CDR1 is SGHAT and CDR2 is FQNNGV. CDR3 length: 14 amino acids. The CDR3 DNA follows: TGTGCCAGCAGCCCCGGGACTAGCGCGGACGAGCAGTACTTC. This translates into CASSPGTSADEQYF. The full variable domain, rest sourced from reference TRBV11-2 and TRBJ2-7, is EAGVAQSPRYKIIEKRQSVAFWCNPISGHATLYWYQQILGQGPKLLIQFQNNGVVDDSQLPKDRFSAERLKGVDSTLKIQPAKLEDSAVYLCASSPGTSADEQYFGPGTRLTVT.

This clonotype was recorded a few times. The chain combines TRBV9 with TRBJ2-6, with D perhaps assigned TRBD1 or TRBD2 (5 bases each). The V end was cut by 6 bases, the J end by 1 base, with 17 bases between. CDR3 length equals 17 residues. CDR1 SGDLS and CDR2 YYNGEE come from the germline V gene. The DNA for the CDR3 is TGTGCCAGCACCCGATCGGGGCCTCGGTCTGGGGCCAACGTCCTGACTTTC. It yields the protein CASTRSGPRSGANVLTF. The full variable domain, rest sourced from reference TRBV9 and TRBJ2-6, is DSGVTQTPKHLITATGQRVTLRCSPRSGDLSVYWYQQSLDQGLQFLIQYYNGEERAKGNILERFSAQQFPDLHSELNLSSLELGDSALYFCASTRSGPRSGANVLTFGAGSRLTVL.

A few counts support this clonotype. This chain uses TRBV29-1 with TRBJ2-3; D not resolved. Deletions cut 7 bases from V and 4 bases from J, with 15 bases between. Looked up from germline, CDR1 is SQVTM and CDR2 is ANQGSEA. This CDR3 has 13 amino acids. The CDR3 reads CSGRWGGADTQYF. DNA of the CDR3: TGCAGCGGGCGATGGGGTGGGGCAGATACGCAGTATTTT.